This T cell receptor beta chain was recovered during a study of blood T cells in healthy people across ages. A second PCR, run for about 7 to 11 cycles, used a sample-barcoded 5' primer plus a J-beta primer mix. TCRdb analysed the 5' RACE reads with MiXCR anew, one entry per CDR3 protein. Of approximately 900,000 distinct CDR3 sequences in the sample, approximately 49% are singletons; the top ten hold roughly an eighth. This clonotype was counted a few times. Germline V CDR1 and CDR2: MNHEY, SVGAGI. V shed 2 bases and J shed 1 base, with 3 bases lying between them. This CDR3 spans 13 amino acids. This chain uses TRBV6-5 with TRBJ1-5; D call uncertain. The sequence came from a man aged 25-45 years in good health. The sample was blood. CDR3 residues: CASSYNSNQPQHF. CDR3 DNA: TGTGCCAGCAGTTACAACAGCAATCAGCCCCAGCATTTT.